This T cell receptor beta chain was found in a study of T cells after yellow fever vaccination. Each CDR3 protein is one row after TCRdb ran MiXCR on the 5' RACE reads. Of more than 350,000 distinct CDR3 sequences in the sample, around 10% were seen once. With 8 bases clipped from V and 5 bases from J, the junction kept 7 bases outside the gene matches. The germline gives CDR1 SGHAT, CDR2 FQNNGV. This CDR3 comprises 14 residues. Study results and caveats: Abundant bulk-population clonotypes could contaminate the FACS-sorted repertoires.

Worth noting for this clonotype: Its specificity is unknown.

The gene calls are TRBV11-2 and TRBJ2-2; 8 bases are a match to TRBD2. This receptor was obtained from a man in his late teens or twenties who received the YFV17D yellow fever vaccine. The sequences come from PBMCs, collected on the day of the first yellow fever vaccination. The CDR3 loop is CASPGPGGTGELFF. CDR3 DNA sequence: TGTGCCAGCCCGGGGCCGGGAGGGACCGGGGAGCTGTTTTTT.